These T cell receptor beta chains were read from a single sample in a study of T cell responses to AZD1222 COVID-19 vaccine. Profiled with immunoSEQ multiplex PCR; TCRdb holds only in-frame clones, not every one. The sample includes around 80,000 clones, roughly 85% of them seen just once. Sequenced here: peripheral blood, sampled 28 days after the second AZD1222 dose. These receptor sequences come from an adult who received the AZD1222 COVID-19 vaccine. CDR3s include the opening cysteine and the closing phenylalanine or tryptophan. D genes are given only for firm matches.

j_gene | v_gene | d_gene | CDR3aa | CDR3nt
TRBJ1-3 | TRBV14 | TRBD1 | CASSRDSSGNTIYF | TGTGCCAGTTCTCGGGACAGCTCTGGAAACACCATATATTTT
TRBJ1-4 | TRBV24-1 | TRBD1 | CATKPGQGSQNEKLFF | TGTGCCACCAAACCGGGACAGGGGAGCCAAAATGAAAAACTGTTTTTT
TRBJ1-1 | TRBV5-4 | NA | CASSTGTVNTEAFF | TGTGCCAGCAGCACCGGGACGGTGAACACTGAAGCTTTCTTT
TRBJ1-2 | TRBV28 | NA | CASSRGGAGFNYGYTF | TGTGCCAGCAGTCGGGGGGGCGCAGGATTTAACTATGGCTACACCTTC
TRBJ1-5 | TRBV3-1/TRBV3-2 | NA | CASSQVREQPQHF | TGTGCCAGCAGCCAAGTGAGGGAGCAGCCCCAGCATTTT
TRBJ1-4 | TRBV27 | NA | CATGQTTNEKLFF | TGTGCCACCGGACAGACAACTAATGAAAAACTGTTTTTT
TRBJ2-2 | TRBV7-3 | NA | CASSLGQPGAGELFF | TGTGCCAGCAGCTTAGGGCAGCCGGGCGCCGGGGAGCTGTTTTTT
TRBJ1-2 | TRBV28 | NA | CASTLPKERGYGYTF | TGTGCCAGCACTCTTCCGAAGGAACGGGGCTATGGCTACACCTTC
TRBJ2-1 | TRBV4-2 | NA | CASSQVGREQFF | TGTGCCAGCAGCCAAGTAGGGCGGGAGCAGTTCTTC
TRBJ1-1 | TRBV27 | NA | CATLDSMNTEAFF | TGTGCCACTCTGGACAGCATGAACACTGAAGCTTTCTTT
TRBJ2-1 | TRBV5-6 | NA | CASSVGNSPAYNEQFF | TGTGCCAGCAGCGTCGGGAACTCTCCTGCCTACAATGAGCAGTTCTTC
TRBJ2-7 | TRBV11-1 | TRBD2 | CASSPRTSAFYEQYF | TGTGCCAGCAGCCCACGGACTAGTGCATTCTACGAGCAGTACTTC
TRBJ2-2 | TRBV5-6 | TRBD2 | CASTPSMTGGLGELFF | TGTGCCAGCACCCCAAGTATGACGGGAGGGCTGGGGGAGCTGTTTTTT